Below, 29 T cell receptor beta chains from the same sample are listed, as sequenced in a study of blood T cell repertoires in COVID-19. The repertoire was sequenced with immunoSEQ multiplex PCR; TCRdb's copy has only in-frame clones and lacks some. This sample carries approximately 180,000 clones, approximately 90% of them seen once, and the ten largest clones take about 6.3%. Sequencing was carried out using peripheral blood. These receptor sequences come from a man aged 35-49 years with active or convalescent COVID-19.

The chain joins TRBV28 to TRBJ2-3, with D perhaps TRBD1 (5 bases). This CDR3 has 15 amino acids. V was shortened by 2 bases and J by 3 bases, with 12 bases between the two germline ends. From germline, CDR1 is MDHEN and CDR2 SYDVKM. Here the CDR3 DNA reads TGTGCCAGCAGTTTAGGGTCAGGGAAGACAGATACGCAGTATTTT. Its translation: CASSLGSGKTDTQYF.

V usage is TRBV30 and J usage is TRBJ1-1, with TRBD1 matching 8 bases. Germline trimming cut 1 base from V and 0 bases from J; bases unmatched to any gene: 16. This CDR3 spans 19 amino acids. Per germline, CDR1 GTSNPN and CDR2 SVGIG (reference sequence). In DNA form, the CDR3 reads TGTGCCTGGAGTGCCCCTAGTCTGACAGGGGCGACGATGAACACTGAAGCTTTCTTT. Residues: CAWSAPSLTGATMNTEAFF. Filled out from reference TRBV30 and TRBJ1-1, the complete variable domain reads SQTIHQWPATLVQPVGSPLSLECTVEGTSNPNLYWYRQAAGRGLQLLFYSVGIGQISSEVPQNLSASRPQDRQFILSSKKLLLSDSGFYLCAWSAPSLTGATMNTEAFFGQGTRLTVV.

The V and J genes are TRBV19 and TRBJ2-5, with 11 bases lining up with TRBD2. Germline V lookup: CDR1 LNHDA, CDR2 SQIVND (reference sequence). V lost 6 bases to trimming and J lost 4 bases; unmatched junction nucleotides: 10. The length of the CDR3 is 16 residues. The CDR3: CASRARLAGSRETQYF. For the CDR3, the DNA is TGTGCCAGTAGGGCCCGACTAGCGGGATCTAGAGAGACCCAGTACTTC.

The genes are TRBV2 and TRBJ1-4; D is possibly TRBD1 (5 bases). The germline CDR1 and CDR2 sequences are SNHLY and FYNNEI. Trimming left V 5 bases short and J 2 bases short, with 15 bases between. The CDR3 loop spans 16 amino acids. CDR3 loop: CASSSWGRATNEKLFF. The CDR3, as DNA: TGTGCCAGCAGTTCCTGGGGGAGGGCGACTAATGAAAAACTGTTTTTT.

The rearrangement joins TRBV5-8 to TRBJ2-7, with D perhaps matching TRBD1 (6 bases). Germline V gene data show CDR1 as SGHTS and CDR2 as YDEGEE. This CDR3 is built from 15 residues. Deletions cut 4 bases from V and 0 bases from J, with 14 bases between. CDR3 coding DNA: TGTGCCAGCAGCCTGGGGGCACGCAGCTCCTACGAGCAGTACTTC. As protein: CASSLGARSSYEQYF.

In its sample, this clone was seen once. The rearrangement links TRBV7-9 to TRBJ1-4; the D gene is possibly TRBD1 (5 bases). Trimming stripped 8 bases from V and 7 bases from J, with 17 bases between. The CDR3 length is 14 residues. Germline V gene data show CDR1 as SEHNR and CDR2 as FQNEAQ (reference sequence). CDR3 sequence: CASGPGLQFEKLFF. CDR3 nucleotides: TGTGCCAGCGGCCCGGGACTACAATTTGAAAAACTGTTTTTT.

This chain connects TRBV11-3 to TRBJ2-7; possibly TRBD2 for D (6 bases). Germline lookup yields CDR1 SGHNT and CDR2 YENEEA. V lost 5 bases and J 6 bases, leaving 17 bases between the germline ends. There are 14 residues in the CDR3. The CDR3 region is CASSLSREWGEQYF. The CDR3 DNA reads TGTGCCAGCAGCCTTTCACGGGAGTGGGGCGAGCAGTACTTC. Complete variable domain (other parts from reference TRBV11-3 and TRBJ2-7): EAGVVQSPRYKIIEKKQPVAFWCNPISGHNTLYWYLQNLGQGPELLIRYENEEAVDDSQLPKDRFSAERLKGVDSTLKIQPAELGDSAVYLCASSLSREWGEQYFGPGTRLTVT.

The V and J genes are TRBV23-1 and TRBJ2-7; TRBD1 agrees at 8 bases. TRBV23-1 is an ORF, and what it does is uncertain. This CDR3 region has 20 residues. The junction had 18 bases not matched to a gene; V was cut back by 0 bases and J by 2 bases. The CDR3 sequence: CASSQSKPGQGSWGAYEQYF. CDR3 nucleotide sequence: TGCGCCAGCAGTCAATCCAAGCCAGGACAGGGAAGTTGGGGTGCCTACGAGCAGTACTTC.

The chain joins TRBV19 to TRBJ2-2; 14 positions match TRBD2. The V segment lost 2 bases and the J segment 4 bases; nucleotides outside the gene matches: 6. The germline CDR1 and CDR2 sequences are LNHDA and SQIVND (reference sequence). This CDR3 has 18 amino acids. CDR3 sequence (DNA): TGTGCCAGTAGTATATCTGCGGGACTAGCGGGAGTCACCGGGGAGCTGTTTTTT. This codes for CASSISAGLAGVTGELFF.

This chain connects TRBV7-8 to TRBJ2-6; D is perhaps TRBD1 (6 bases). Germline-derived CDR1 and CDR2 are SGHVS and FQNEAQ. The V and J ends lost 1 base and 15 bases respectively, with 10 bases between them. The CDR3 spans 12 residues. DNA for the CDR3: TGTGCCAGCAGCTTAGTAGGCAGGGGCCTGACTTTC. This sequence encodes CASSLVGRGLTF.

The rearrangement joins TRBV6-5 to TRBJ2-7; 11 nucleotides match TRBD2. The V segment lost 6 bases and the J segment 4 bases; nucleotides outside the gene matches: 5. CDR3 size: 14 residues. CDR1 is MNHEY and CDR2 is SVGAGI in the germline V gene. CDR3 coding DNA: TGTGCCAGCAGACGGACTAGCGGGTTTTACGAGCAGTACTTC. Translated, it gives CASRRTSGFYEQYF.

The J gene is TRBJ1-3, the V gene TRBV5-1; D gene ambiguous. The V and J ends lost 5 bases and 2 bases respectively, with 8 bases between them. CDR1 SGHRS and CDR2 YFSETQ come from the germline V gene. This CDR3 spans 13 amino acids. The CDR3 loop reads CASSQATGNTIYF. CDR3 nucleotides: TGCGCCAGCAGTCAAGCGACTGGAAACACCATATATTTT.

The chain recombines TRBV28 with TRBJ1-3, with 9 positions matching TRBD1. The CDR3 covers 17 residues. Germline CDR1 and CDR2: MDHEN and SYDVKM. The V gene end was trimmed by 4 bases and the J gene end by 3 bases; junction bases not matched to a gene: 10. The CDR3, as DNA: TGTGCCAGCAGTTCCCCTGGACAGGGGAAATTTGGAAACACCATATATTTT. Its protein product is CASSSPGQGKFGNTIYF.

The chain couples TRBV4-1 to TRBJ1-2, with a weak D call TRBD1 (6 bases). This CDR3 contains 15 residues. The V gene lost 5 bases and the J gene lost 1 base, with 14 bases spanning the gap. CDR1 and CDR2 (germline): MGHRA, YSYEKL. CDR3 residues: CASSIRDISNYGYTF. The CDR3 DNA follows: TGCGCCAGCAGCATCCGGGACATAAGTAACTATGGCTACACCTTC.

This clone has a count of ten or more. The chain uses TRBV4-1 and TRBJ1-4; 10 bases map to TRBD1. Unmatched junction bases numbered 4, after V lost 3 bases and J lost 3 bases. Germline values: CDR1 MGHRA, CDR2 YSYEKL. The CDR3 sequence is 16 residues long. CDR3 in amino acids: CASSQTGTGANEKLFF. In DNA, the CDR3 is TGCGCCAGCAGCCAGACCGGGACAGGGGCTAATGAAAAACTGTTTTTT.

The V and J genes are TRBV19 and TRBJ1-2; D not resolved. Per the germline V gene, CDR1 is LNHDA and CDR2 is SQIVND (reference sequence). The CDR3 totals 13 residues. V was trimmed by 2 bases and J by 7 bases, leaving 11 bases between them. The CDR3 loop is CASSIFLRVGYTF. The DNA for the CDR3 is TGTGCCAGTAGTATATTTTTGAGGGTTGGCTACACCTTC. Filled out from reference TRBV19 and TRBJ1-2, the complete variable domain reads DGGITQSPKYLFRKEGQNVTLSCEQNLNHDAMYWYRQDPGQGLRLIYYSQIVNDFQKGDIAEGYSVSREKKESFPLTVTSAQKNPTAFYLCASSIFLRVGYTFGSGTRLTVV.

The chain employs TRBV19 and TRBJ1-4, with TRBD1 matching over 7 bases. J gave up 5 bases and V 6 bases, and 3 bases lay outside the gene matches. Germline V gives CDR1 LNHDA, CDR2 SQIVND (reference sequence). CDR3 length equals 13 residues. The DNA for the CDR3 is TGTGCCAGTAGGGGACAGTCAAATGAAAAACTGTTTTTT. This sequence encodes CASRGQSNEKLFF.

This clone was observed a single time. The CDR3 here is CASSLGGRRNTEAFF. The DNA of the CDR3 is TGTGCCAGCAGTTTAGGAGGGCGACGGAACACTGAAGCTTTCTTT. V is TRBV28 and J is TRBJ1-1, with no clear D. Germline V gene data show CDR1 as MDHEN and CDR2 as SYDVKM. CDR3 length: 15 residues. The V and J ends lost 2 bases and 1 base respectively, with 11 bases between them. The variable domain in full, with the rest retrieved from reference TRBV28 and TRBJ1-1, is DVKVTQSSRYLVKRTGEKVFLECVQDMDHENMFWYRQDPGLGLRLIYFSYDVKMKEKGDIPEGYSVSREKKERFSLILESASTNQTSMYLCASSLGGRRNTEAFFGQGTRLTVV.

V gene TRBV14 combines with J gene TRBJ1-1; 7 bases are a match to TRBD1. V dropped 0 bases and J dropped 4; count of bases not matched to a gene: 5. Germline-derived CDR1 and CDR2 are SGHDN and FVKESK. The CDR3 extends over 15 amino acids. As DNA, the CDR3 is TGTGCCAGCAGCCAAGAGACAGGGCGATTCACTGAAGCTTTCTTT. It encodes CASSQETGRFTEAFF.

The chain employs TRBV15 and TRBJ2-7; a weak D match, TRBD1 (6 bases). The germline V gene encodes CDR1 LNHNV and CDR2 YYDKDF (reference sequence). V lost 0 bases and J lost 3, with 9 bases in between. The CDR3 sequence is 14 residues long. CDR3 sequence (DNA): TGTGCCACCAGCAGAGACAGGGGTGGCTACGAGCAGTACTTC. Translation: CATSRDRGGYEQYF.

The rearrangement joins TRBV19 to TRBJ1-2; a weak D match, TRBD1 (5 bases). The CDR3 spans 12 residues. The germline V and J ends were trimmed by 5 bases and 8 bases, with 12 bases remaining between them. Germline CDR1 LNHDA, CDR2 SQIVND (reference sequence). The CDR3 DNA reads as TGTGCCAGTAGTGCTAACCAGGGAGGCTACACCTTC. The encoded protein is CASSANQGGYTF.

This chain connects TRBV5-1 to TRBJ2-1, with 14 bases that match TRBD2. Germline V gives CDR1 SGHRS, CDR2 YFSETQ. The CDR3 has 19 residues. The trim removed 0 bases at V and 1 base at J, leaving 6 bases unmatched. As DNA, the CDR3 is TGCGCCAGCAGCTTGGAAGGACTAGCGGGAGGTTATTCCTACAATGAGCAGTTCTTC. Amino acids: CASSLEGLAGGYSYNEQFF.

This chain uses TRBV28 with TRBJ2-5; possible D gene TRBD2, 6 bases. The CDR3 consists of 14 residues. CDR1 is MDHEN and CDR2 is SYDVKM in the germline V gene. Trimming cost V 8 bases and J 5 bases, with 18 bases left between them. The CDR3 DNA reads as TGTGCCAGCGGGGGGTTCGGGGAAGGGGAGACCCAGTACTTC. It is translated as CASGGFGEGETQYF.

The chain couples TRBV11-3 to TRBJ1-1, with TRBD1 as a possible D gene (6 bases). The CDR3 has 13 residues. From germline, CDR1 is SGHNT and CDR2 YENEEA. The germline V and J ends were trimmed by 6 bases and 5 bases, with 13 bases remaining between them. The CDR3, as DNA: TGTGCCAGCAGAGAGTTCCAGGGGACTGAAGCTTTCTTT. Protein: CASREFQGTEAFF.

The chain employs TRBV3-1 (or the pseudogene TRBV3-2) and TRBJ1-4, with 7 positions matching TRBD1. The V and J ends lost 1 base and 8 bases, in that order; junction bases with no gene match: 7. CDR3 size: 15 residues. Germline V gene data show CDR1 as LGHDT and CDR2 as YNNKEL (reference sequence). CDR3 loop: CASSQVGQAREKLFF. The CDR3 DNA sequence: TGTGCCAGCAGCCAAGTCGGACAGGCGAGAGAAAAACTGTTTTTT.

The CDR3 sequence is CASSIVLGPIQYF. The CDR3 DNA reads as TGTGCCAGTAGTATTGTACTTGGGCCCATTCAGTACTTC. V usage is TRBV19 and J usage is TRBJ2-4; D is ambiguous. The germline CDR1 and CDR2 sequences are LNHDA and SQIVND (reference sequence). The CDR3 contains 13 residues. V gave up 3 bases and J gave up 9 bases, with 12 bases separating them. Looking up the rest from reference TRBV19 and TRBJ2-4 gives the full variable domain: DGGITQSPKYLFRKEGQNVTLSCEQNLNHDAMYWYRQDPGQGLRLIYYSQIVNDFQKGDIAEGYSVSREKKESFPLTVTSAQKNPTAFYLCASSIVLGPIQYFGAGTRLSVL.

The chain recombines TRBV18 with TRBJ2-1, with TRBD2 matching 8 bases. The V gene's germline CDR1 is KGHSH and CDR2 LQKENI. The CDR3 is made up of 15 amino acids. With 0 bases clipped from V and 6 bases from J, the junction kept 4 bases outside the gene matches. The chain's CDR3 is CASSPPGLGGNEQFF. The CDR3 DNA reads TGTGCCAGCTCACCACCGGGACTAGGCGGCAATGAGCAGTTCTTC.

The chain links TRBV11-3 to TRBJ2-7; possible D gene TRBD2, 5 bases. The CDR3 length is 16 residues. Germline CDR1 reads SGHNT; CDR2 reads YENEEA. V was trimmed by 1 base and J by 0 bases, leaving 13 bases between them. DNA for the CDR3: TGTGCCAGCAGCTTAGTTGGAGGCGCGGGCTCCTACGAGCAGTACTTC. Its protein product is CASSLVGGAGSYEQYF.

The V call is TRBV18, the J call TRBJ1-1; 8 bases map to TRBD1. V lost 2 bases and J lost 11; bases outside the gene matches: 13. Germline values: CDR1 KGHSH, CDR2 LQKENI. The CDR3 is made up of 15 amino acids. CDR3 sequence (DNA): TGTGCCAGCTCACCAGGAGGACAGGGTAGGATGCGTGCTTTCTTT. This codes for CASSPGGQGRMRAFF.